This TCR beta chain was recorded in a study of blood T cell repertoires in COVID-19. As for the study in general: Researchers got acute and convalescent COVID-19 samples from the United States, Italy and Spain. Sources were T cells, B-cell-depleted T cells, or PBMCs; the material itself was cDNA or gDNA.

CDR1 and CDR2 (germline): SNHLY, FYNNEI. V dropped 8 bases and J dropped 6 bases, with 14 bases sitting between them. This CDR3 has 12 residues. Original handling: Quantification of nucleated cells was approximated via reference gene primer amplification. Sequenced by immunoSEQ multiplex PCR; TCRdb stores in-frame clones only, minus some. D and trimming come from the DNA, and the V and J calls and clone size come from that table. The sample records around 100,000 clones, under 90% being singletons. What was sequenced was peripheral blood. This receptor was obtained from a human donor in a cohort sampled during active COVID-19. The rearrangement links TRBV2 to TRBJ2-7; maybe TRBD2 (6 bases). The CDR3, as DNA: TGTGCCAGCCGAGCCGGGGGAGCCGAGCAGTACTTC. Amino acid sequence: CASRAGGAEQYF.